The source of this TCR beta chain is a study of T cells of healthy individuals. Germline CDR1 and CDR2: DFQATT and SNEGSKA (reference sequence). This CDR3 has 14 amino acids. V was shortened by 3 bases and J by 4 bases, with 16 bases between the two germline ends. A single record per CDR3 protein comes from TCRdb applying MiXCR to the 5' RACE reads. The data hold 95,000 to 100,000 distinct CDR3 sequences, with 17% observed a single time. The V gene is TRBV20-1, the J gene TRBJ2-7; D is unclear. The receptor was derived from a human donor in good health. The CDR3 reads CSARDPGGKYEQYF. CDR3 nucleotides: TGCAGTGCTAGGGACCCAGGTGGGAAGTACGAGCAGTACTTC.